These 17 T cell receptor beta chains were all obtained from the same sample, sequenced in a study of cytomegalovirus exposure and HLA in healthy donors. Vbeta (60) and Jbeta (13) primers were used in the PCR. Only in-frame clones appear in the TCRdb table, and some are missing; sequencing was by immunoSEQ multiplex PCR. The table for this sample gives around 75,000 clones. Sequenced material: PBMCs. All receptors derive from a man aged 45-65 years in good health and CMV-seropositive.

The chain links TRBV6-5 to TRBJ2-7; 7 positions agree with TRBD1. Germline CDR1 reads MNHEY; CDR2 reads SVGAGI. The CDR3 covers 14 residues. J gave up 4 bases and V 5 bases, and 8 bases lay outside the gene matches. DNA for the CDR3: TGTGCCAGCAGTCGGGACAGTAGGGGTTACGAGCAGTACGTC. Protein product: CASSRDSRGYEQYV.

By frequency, this clone is medium-sized (0.01 to 0.1%). The chain links TRBV7-9 to TRBJ1-2, with D perhaps TRBD1 (6 bases). Trimming left V 5 bases short and J 2 bases short, with 12 bases between. Germline loops: CDR1 SEHNR, CDR2 FQNEAQ (reference sequence). The CDR3 consists of 14 residues. Here the CDR3 DNA reads TGTGCCAGCAGCACGACAGGTGGGAACTATGGCTACACCTTC. Its translation is CASSTTGGNYGYTF.

About this clone: The sample carries other DNA sequences with the same CDR3. The CDR3 reads CDFSKLEGLAVSTDTQYF. The CDR3 nucleotides are TGTGACTTCAGTAAGTTGGAGGGTCTAGCGGTTAGCACAGATACGCAGTATTTT. V gene TRBV19 combines with J gene TRBJ2-3; TRBD2 matches 7 bases. The length of the CDR3 is 18 residues. Germline lookup yields CDR1 LNHDA and CDR2 SQIVND (reference sequence).

V usage is TRBV9 and J usage is TRBJ2-3; TRBD2 aligns across 13 bases. CDR1 and CDR2 from the germline V gene are SGDLS and YYNGEE. V gave up 2 bases and J gave up 4 bases; unmatched junction bases: 10. The CDR3 has 18 amino acids. The CDR3 here is CASSVGGLAGIEADTQYF. The CDR3 coding sequence is TGTGCCAGCAGCGTGGGGGGACTAGCGGGAATTGAGGCAGATACGCAGTATTTT.

The chain employs TRBV18 and TRBJ2-7, with D unclear. Germline CDR1 reads KGHSH; CDR2 reads LQKENI. Trimming shortened V by 5 bases and J by 4 bases, and 18 bases separated the two germline ends. The CDR3 totals 15 residues. CDR3 in DNA: TGTGCCAGCTCATCTAATTGGGTCCACGGGTACGAGCAGTACTTC. It encodes CASSSNWVHGYEQYF.

As DNA, the CDR3 is TGTGCCAGCAAAAATCGACAGGGGGCCGGGGAGCTGTTTTTT. This gives the protein CASKNRQGAGELFF. J is TRBJ2-2 and V is TRBV2; the match to TRBD1 covers 9 bases. Germline CDR1 SNHLY, CDR2 FYNNEI. This CDR3 has 14 amino acids. The J segment lost 6 bases and the V segment lost 7 bases, leaving 6 bases of the junction unmatched.

The chain recombines TRBV5-4 with TRBJ1-5, with a weak D call TRBD1 (6 bases). CDR1 and CDR2 from the germline V gene are SGHNT and YYREEE (reference sequence). The CDR3 has 15 amino acids. Trimming removed 0 bases from V and 7 bases from J, with 14 bases in between. CDR3 region: CASSLGPGVRQPQHF. DNA for the CDR3: TGTGCCAGCAGCTTGGGCCCAGGGGTCCGCCAGCCCCAGCATTTT. The full variable domain, its missing parts supplied by reference TRBV5-4 and TRBJ1-5, is ETGVTQSPTHLIKTRGQQVTLRCSSQSGHNTVSWYQQALGQGPQFIFQYYREEENGRGNFPPRFSGLQFPNYSSELNVNALELDDSALYLCASSLGPGVRQPQHFGDGTRLSIL.

This chain connects TRBV6-6 to TRBJ2-7, with D unresolved. This CDR3 region has 12 residues. Germline CDR1 MNHNY, CDR2 SVGAGI (reference sequence). V was cut by 2 bases and J by 9 bases, with 11 bases left in between. Written as DNA, the CDR3 is TGTGCCAGCAGTTACGGCCCTGGCGGGCAGTACGTC. Its protein product is CASSYGPGGQYV.

V gene TRBV9 combines with J gene TRBJ2-3, with D perhaps TRBD2 (7 bases). V shed 3 bases and J shed 6 bases, with 14 bases lying between them. The CDR3 has 14 residues. The germline V gene encodes CDR1 SGDLS and CDR2 YYNGEE. CDR3 amino acids: CASSDTRGGDTQYF. In DNA form, the CDR3 reads TGTGCCAGCAGCGACACAAGGGGGGGGGATACGCAGTATTTT.

The J gene is TRBJ2-1, the V gene TRBV9; tentative D call: TRBD2 (5 bases). Trimming removed 0 bases at V and 5 bases at J, with 12 bases between. The CDR3 length is 15 residues. In germline, CDR1 is SGDLS, CDR2 YYNGEE. CDR3: CASSVEGRADNEQFF. The CDR3 region has the DNA TGTGCCAGCAGCGTAGAAGGGAGAGCAGACAATGAGCAGTTCTTC. Filled out from reference TRBV9 and TRBJ2-1, the complete variable domain reads DSGVTQTPKHLITATGQRVTLRCSPRSGDLSVYWYQQSLDQGLQFLIQYYNGEERAKGNILERFSAQQFPDLHSELNLSSLELGDSALYFCASSVEGRADNEQFFGPGTRLTVL.

The chain is built from TRBV5-8 and TRBJ1-5, with TRBD1 matching over 7 bases. The CDR3 runs 15 residues. CDR1 SGHTS and CDR2 YDEGEE come from the germline V gene. J gave up 0 bases and V 3 bases, and 3 bases lay outside the gene matches. The CDR3 bases are TGTGCCAGCAGCTGGCAGGGGGTTAGCAATCAGCCCCAGCATTTT. This codes for CASSWQGVSNQPQHF. Based on the CDR3 plus reference TRBV5-8 and TRBJ1-5, the full variable domain is EAGVTQSPTHLIKTRGQQATLRCSPISGHTSVYWYQQALGLGLQFLLWYDEGEERNRGNFPPRFSGRQFPNYSSELNVNALELEDSALYLCASSWQGVSNQPQHFGDGTRLSIL.

The V gene is TRBV28, the J gene TRBJ1-2; 10 bases align to TRBD1. Trimming removed 1 base from V and 8 bases from J; junction bases left unmatched: 10. CDR1 is MDHEN, CDR2 SYDVKM, per germline. There are 16 residues in the CDR3. CDR3 coding DNA: TGTGCCAGCAGTTTATTTCATCGGGGACAGGGGAACGGCTACACCTTC. Translated, it gives CASSLFHRGQGNGYTF.

The rearrangement joins TRBV5-4 to TRBJ1-3, with D tentatively TRBD1 (5 bases). The germline CDR1 and CDR2 sequences are SGHNT and YYREEE (reference sequence). The CDR3 contains 16 residues. Trimming took off 3 bases at V and 0 bases at J, with 13 bases between the two ends. As DNA, the CDR3 is TGTGCCAGCAGCTCCGAAGGGGAAAGCTCTGGAAACACCATATATTTT. This sequence encodes CASSSEGESSGNTIYF. Supplemented by reference TRBV5-4 and TRBJ1-3, the full variable domain reads ETGVTQSPTHLIKTRGQQVTLRCSSQSGHNTVSWYQQALGQGPQFIFQYYREEENGRGNFPPRFSGLQFPNYSSELNVNALELDDSALYLCASSSEGESSGNTIYFGEGSWLTVV.

In the case of this clone: This sample also contains other DNA sequences that code for the same CDR3. The chain joins TRBV25-1 to TRBJ1-2; 7 positions match TRBD1. The CDR3 contains 15 residues. Looked up from germline, CDR1 is MGHDK and CDR2 is SYGVNS. V was pared by 4 bases and J by 7 bases, with 12 bases of the junction left unmatched. CDR3 loop: CASSAQTGDGAGYTF. CDR3 nucleotide sequence: TGTGCCAGCAGTGCCCAAACAGGGGACGGGGCTGGCTACACCTTC.

V and J are TRBV6-1 and TRBJ2-3; 10 nucleotides agree with TRBD2. The V segment lost 1 base and the J segment 4 bases; nucleotides outside the gene matches: 5. Germline V gene lookup returns CDR1 MNHNS and CDR2 SASEGT. The CDR3 has 16 residues. CDR3 amino acids: CASSEVASGGPDTQYF. As DNA, the CDR3 is TGTGCCAGCAGTGAAGTGGCTAGCGGGGGACCAGATACGCAGTATTTT.

Written as DNA, the CDR3 is TGTGCCAGCAGTCCTCCGCGGGGTTTAGATACGCAGTATTTT. Its protein product is CASSPPRGLDTQYF. The V call is TRBV6-1, the J call TRBJ2-3; tentative D call: TRBD2 (6 bases). Germline values: CDR1 MNHNS, CDR2 SASEGT. The V and J ends lost 5 bases and 5 bases respectively, with 14 bases between them. CDR3 length equals 14 residues.

The chain recombines TRBV2 with TRBJ1-3; D uncertain. The CDR3 loop spans 16 amino acids. The V gene lost 3 bases and the J gene lost 1 base, with 13 bases spanning the gap. Germline V gene data show CDR1 as SNHLY and CDR2 as FYNNEI. The CDR3 sequence is CASSDIFQSSGNTIYF. The DNA of the CDR3 is TGTGCCAGCAGTGACATTTTCCAGTCGTCTGGAAACACCATATATTTT.